The TCR beta chain described here comes from a study of CD8 T cells in Susac syndrome. Patients with stable or active relapsing-remitting disease, all of them treatment-naive, made up the multiple sclerosis controls. This CDR3 has 16 residues. V shed 0 bases and J shed 7 bases, with 16 bases lying between them. Looked up from germline, CDR1 is SEHNR and CDR2 is FQNEAQ (reference sequence). Random-hexamer reverse transcription was applied to 0.5 to 1 ug RNA. Amplification of TCR beta CDR3 by immunoSEQ multiplex PCR spanned 54 Vbeta and 13 Jbeta. Each CDR3 protein gets one entry after TCRdb re-called the immunoSEQ multiplex PCR reads with MiXCR. The sample lists 300,000 to 350,000 distinct CDR3 sequences; about 92% were seen once.

Sequenced: CD4+ T cells from PBMCs. The clonotype comes from a human donor with multiple sclerosis. The chain links TRBV7-9 to TRBJ2-1, with D unclear. CDR3 loop: CASSLATWILLNEQFF. CDR3 coding DNA: TGTGCCAGCAGCTTAGCGACCTGGATCCTCCTGAATGAGCAGTTCTTC.